Shown below are 17 T cell receptor beta chains from a single sample sequenced in a study of beta chain features in type 1 diabetes. Regarding the study as a whole: Shortening that was moderate but significant affected the TCRB CDR3s of Type 1 diabetes patients in all four CD4+ subsets.

cDNA synthesis used the whole RNA isolate, giving expressed TCRB sequences. The table came from immunoSEQ multiplex PCR; TCRdb's copy has only in-frame clones and leaves some out. The sample lists some 350,000 clones, about 10% seen once, with about 0.6% in the top ten. No antigen is known for these receptors. Sample: central memory CD4+ T cells from blood. The receptors stem from a man younger than 45 with type 1 diabetes.

The chain combines TRBV5-4 with TRBJ1-5; D is unclear. Between the trimmed V and J ends, which lost 4 bases and 0 bases, there was a span of 8 bases. Germline CDR1 is SGHNT and CDR2 is YYREEE (reference sequence). This CDR3 spans 14 amino acids. The CDR3 nucleotides are TGTGCCAGCAGCCAACAGAATAGCAATCAGCCCCAGCATTTT. The encoded protein is CASSQQNSNQPQHF.

This clone turned up a few times. The V gene is TRBV7-2, the J gene TRBJ1-5; no clear D gene. The CDR3 is 15 amino acids. Trimming cost V 5 bases and J 3 bases, with 14 bases left between them. CDR1 and CDR2 (germline): SGHTA, FQGNSA. CDR3 bases: TGTGCCAGCAGCCTTCAAGGAAACACCAATCAGCCCCAGCATTTT. It is translated as CASSLQGNTNQPQHF.

The chain employs TRBV18 and TRBJ1-1; 7 bases are a match to TRBD1. V shed 3 bases and J 7 bases; nucleotides not matched to a gene: 8. CDR1 is KGHSH and CDR2 is LQKENI in the germline V gene. The CDR3 has 14 residues. In nucleotides, the CDR3 is TGTGCCAGCTCACCGAGACAGGGTACCTATGAAGCTTTCTTT. This gives the protein CASSPRQGTYEAFF.

This clone was detected only a few times. The J gene is TRBJ2-1, the V gene TRBV6-6; 11 bases map to TRBD2. The CDR3 spans 15 residues. Losses at the gene ends were 5 bases for V and 9 bases for J; bases not matched to a gene: 9. Germline CDR1 and CDR2: MNHNY and SVGAGI (reference sequence). CDR3 in amino acids: CASSTRTSGSTEQFF. The CDR3 DNA sequence: TGTGCCAGCAGTACCCGGACTAGCGGGTCTACTGAGCAGTTCTTC.

This clone was picked up a small number of times. The chain carries TRBV7-2 and TRBJ2-7, with a tentative D call TRBD2 (6 bases). This CDR3 has 12 amino acids. The ends were cut back, 3 bases at V and 6 bases at J, with 9 bases in the middle. The germline gives CDR1 SGHTA, CDR2 FQGNSA. Here the CDR3 reads CASSFSGREQYF. CDR3 DNA sequence: TGTGCCAGCAGCTTTAGCGGACGCGAGCAGTACTTC.

This rearrangement joins TRBV19 to TRBJ2-3; TRBD2 matches at 10 bases. This CDR3 region has 15 residues. V shed 3 bases and J 3 bases; nucleotides not matched to a gene: 3. Germline V lookup: CDR1 LNHDA, CDR2 SQIVND (reference sequence). The DNA for the CDR3 is TGTGCCAGTAGTATCGGGACTAGCGTTACAGATACGCAGTATTTT. Amino acid sequence: CASSIGTSVTDTQYF.

DNA for the CDR3: TGTGCCCTGGGTGGCAGGGCCGGTCAGCCCCAGCATTTT. Its translation: CALGGRAGQPQHF. The rearrangement uses TRBV6-6 and TRBJ1-5, with TRBD1 as a possible D gene (5 bases). Trimming stripped 11 bases from V and 6 bases from J, with 17 bases between. CDR1 and CDR2 (germline): MNHNY, SVGAGI (reference sequence). The CDR3 has 13 amino acids.

This clone was found a few times. The V gene is TRBV11-3, the J gene TRBJ2-1, with TRBD1 as a possible D gene (6 bases). CDR1 is SGHNT and CDR2 is YENEEA in the germline V gene. V gave up 4 bases and J gave up 6 bases, with 13 bases separating them. The CDR3 has 14 amino acids. In DNA form, the CDR3 reads TGTGCCAGCAGCTCCCCCGTAGGGGGCAATGAGCAGTTCTTC. This codes for CASSSPVGGNEQFF.

This clone was counted only a few times. V is TRBV5-1 and J is TRBJ1-5; unclear D gene. The germline V and J ends were trimmed by 0 bases and 0 bases, with 7 bases remaining between them. The CDR3 runs to 15 residues. Germline V lookup: CDR1 SGHRS, CDR2 YFSETQ. The chain's CDR3 is CASSLDRYSNQPQHF. The CDR3 nucleotides read TGCGCCAGCAGCTTGGACAGATATAGCAATCAGCCCCAGCATTTT.

This clone showed up just a few times. CDR3 region: CASRTSGRDTDTQYF. In DNA, the CDR3 is TGCGCCAGCAGGACTAGCGGGAGGGACACAGATACGCAGTATTTT. The V gene is TRBV5-1, the J gene TRBJ2-3, with TRBD2 identical over 14 bases. This CDR3 comprises 15 residues. Trimming took 5 bases from V and 2 from J; bases not matched to a gene: 1. Germline lookup yields CDR1 SGHRS and CDR2 YFSETQ.

The V gene is TRBV15, the J gene TRBJ2-1, with 9 bases identical to TRBD1. The V gene end was trimmed by 5 bases and the J gene end by 6 bases; junction bases not matched to a gene: 11. Germline lookup yields CDR1 LNHNV and CDR2 YYDKDF (reference sequence). The CDR3 has 16 residues. This chain's CDR3 is CATSGTAGTGFNEQFF. The CDR3 region has the DNA TGTGCCACCAGCGGCACGGCCGGGACAGGGTTCAATGAGCAGTTCTTC.

Only a few counts were recorded for this clone. Different DNA sequences within this sample yield the same CDR3. The chain has TRBV28 and TRBJ1-5, with no clear D. The V gene lost 1 base and the J gene lost 6 bases, with 7 bases spanning the gap. Germline V gene data show CDR1 as MDHEN and CDR2 as SYDVKM. This CDR3 has 13 residues. The CDR3 region is CASSLSLRQPQHF. CDR3 DNA: TGTGCCAGCAGTTTATCCCTGCGTCAGCCCCAGCATTTT.

In this sample, this clone turned up a few times. V usage is TRBV7-2 and J usage is TRBJ2-7; D not certain. CDR3 length equals 13 residues. Per the germline V gene, CDR1 is SGHTA and CDR2 is FQGNSA. The germline V and J ends were trimmed by 5 bases and 3 bases, with 11 bases remaining between them. The CDR3 loop reads CASSPRVFYEQYF. CDR3 bases: TGTGCCAGCAGCCCCAGAGTCTTCTACGAGCAGTACTTC.

This sequence joins TRBV13 and TRBJ1-4; 8 nucleotides align to TRBD1. Germline V gives CDR1 PRHDT, CDR2 FYEKMQ (reference sequence). V trimming: 4 bases; J trimming: 8 bases; junction bases outside the gene matches: 9. CDR3 length: 15 residues. CDR3 DNA: TGTGCCAGCAGCTCCCCAGGGGGCTCAGGGGAAAAACTGTTTTTT. It encodes CASSSPGGSGEKLFF.

The chain joins TRBV2 to TRBJ2-1; a weak D match, TRBD2 (6 bases). Germline assignment: CDR1 SNHLY and CDR2 FYNNEI. The V end lost 8 bases, the J end lost 6 bases, and 17 bases lay between the germline ends. This CDR3 comprises 14 residues. Here the CDR3 DNA reads TGTGCCAGCGGGGGGATAGCGGAGTCCAATGAGCAGTTCTTC. As protein: CASGGIAESNEQFF.

The chain uses TRBV29-1 and TRBJ2-1; 7 bases are a match to TRBD2. CDR1 and CDR2 from the germline V gene are SQVTM and ANQGSEA. The CDR3 has 13 amino acids. J lost 5 bases, V lost 5 bases, and 6 bases had no gene match. CDR3 nucleotides: TGCAGCGTTAGCGGGAACTCTAACAATGAGCAGTTCTTC. Its protein product is CSVSGNSNNEQFF.

This clone has more than one count but fewer than ten. The chain recombines TRBV19 with TRBJ2-1; the D call may be TRBD1 or TRBD2 (5 bases each). Germline lookup yields CDR1 LNHDA and CDR2 SQIVND (reference sequence). Trimming stripped 3 bases from V and 0 bases from J, with 18 bases between. This CDR3 comprises 18 residues. Written as DNA, the CDR3 is TGTGCCAGTAGTATGAATCGGGGAATAGGGGTCTCCTACAATGAGCAGTTCTTC. Its protein is CASSMNRGIGVSYNEQFF.